These T cell receptor beta chains were read from a single sample in a study of T cells in Graves' hyperthyroidism and ophthalmopathy. TCRdb re-called the multiplex PCR reads with MiXCR, one entry per CDR3 protein. The profile shows about 600,000 distinct CDR3 sequences, approximately 15% of them singletons. The sample comprised blood. All receptors come from a woman between 40 and 55 years old with Graves' ophthalmopathy. The CDR3 runs from the conserved cysteine through the conserved F or W. Each record gives: V gene, J gene, D gene, clone size, CDR3 DNA, CDR3 protein. A D gene is named only where the DNA matches it firmly. Clone size is given for some rows only: seen once, a few or many times, or a class if the clone is expanded.

>TRBV6-1|TRBJ2-1|.|once
TGTGCCAGCAGTGGCAAGGGACTCCCCTACAATGAGCAGTTCTTC
CASSGKGLPYNEQFF
>TRBV18|TRBJ2-3|.|few
TGTGCCAGCTCACCCACCGCCGGGACTAGCACAGATACGCAGTATTTT
CASSPTAGTSTDTQYF
>TRBV6-1|TRBJ2-3|.|few
TGTGCCACCCGTCGGGTCCGCGGAGATACGCAGTATTTT
CATRRVRGDTQYF
>TRBV20-1|TRBJ2-7|.|few
TGCAGTGCTAGAGGAGGGCGGAGCCCCTACGAGCAGTACTTC
CSARGGRSPYEQYF
>TRBV10-3|TRBJ2-2|.|.
TGTGCCATCATAGAGGAGCTGTTTTTT
CAIIEELFF
>TRBV11-1|TRBJ2-7|.|few
TGTGCCAGCACCTCCATGGACTACTCCTACGAGCAGTACTTC
CASTSMDYSYEQYF
>TRBV6-2/TRBV6-3|TRBJ2-1|.|.
TGTGCCAGCAGTTACTCGAGGGGGGACTACAATGAGCAGTTCTTC
CASSYSRGDYNEQFF
>TRBV19|TRBJ2-1|TRBD2|.
TGTGCCAGTAGTCATCCTAGCGGGGGTAGTGGGGGTGAGCAGTTCTTC
CASSHPSGGSGGEQFF
>TRBV10-3|TRBJ1-1|TRBD1|many
TGTGCCATCAGGGGACAGGGGATGGGCACTGAAGCTTTCTTT
CAIRGQGMGTEAFF
>TRBV6-1|TRBJ1-2|.|many
TGTGCCAGCACGCGGACATCCTATGGCTACACCTTC
CASTRTSYGYTF
>TRBV7-9|TRBJ1-1|TRBD1|many
TGTGCCAGCACCCTACAGGGGACGAACACTGAAGCTTTCTTT
CASTLQGTNTEAFF
>TRBV7-9|TRBJ2-7|.|.
TGTGCCAGCAGCTTAGGAACAGCCCGCTTCTACGAGCAGTACTTC
CASSLGTARFYEQYF
>TRBV7-8|TRBJ1-1|.|many
TGTGCCAGCAGCTTCACCCTAACCTTTGGGACTGAAGCTTTCTTT
CASSFTLTFGTEAFF
>TRBV27|TRBJ2-3|TRBD1|many
TGTGCCAGCAGTCCCCATTATTACGCGGGACAGGGGGCCGGAGATACGCAGTATTTT
CASSPHYYAGQGAGDTQYF
>TRBV2|TRBJ2-3|TRBD2|many
TGTGCCAGCAGTGATATGGCTAGCGGGGGGGCCTTGACGGCCACAGATACGCAGTATTTT
CASSDMASGGALTATDTQYF
>TRBV25-1|TRBJ2-2|.|.
TGTGCCAGCAGTGAACAGGGCCCCTCCAACACCGGGGAGCTGTTTTTT
CASSEQGPSNTGELFF
>TRBV6-1|TRBJ2-7|.|few
TGTGCCAGCAGCCACATTAGCAGCGGCCCCTTTTACGAGCAGTACTTC
CASSHISSGPFYEQYF
>TRBV30|TRBJ2-3|TRBD1|.
TGTGCCGAGGACAGGGGGGTTGTGGATACGCAGTATTTT
CAEDRGVVDTQYF
>TRBV28|TRBJ2-7|TRBD1|many
TGTGCCAGCAGTTTAGGCTTTGGGACAGTTGGGCAGTACTTC
CASSLGFGTVGQYF
>TRBV2|TRBJ2-3|TRBD2|few
TGTGCCAGCAGTGAAGCCGCGGGGGGACTAACAAAACGCACAGATACGCAGTATTTT
CASSEAAGGLTKRTDTQYF
>TRBV6-1|TRBJ1-2|TRBD1|.
TGTGCCAGCAGTCCCGGACAGGTCCGTGGTGGCTACACCTTC
CASSPGQVRGGYTF
>TRBV6-1|TRBJ2-1|.|many
TGTGCCAGCAGGGTATCCGACAATGAGCAGTTCTTC
CASRVSDNEQFF
>TRBV20-1|TRBJ2-5|TRBD2|many
TGCAGTGCTCTCCCGGGACTAGCGGGAGAGCAAGAGACCCAGTACTTC
CSALPGLAGEQETQYF
>TRBV18|TRBJ2-3|TRBD1|many
TGTGCCAGCTCACCGCGGGACAGGGACGGCACAGATACGCAGTATTTT
CASSPRDRDGTDTQYF
>TRBV18|TRBJ1-1|TRBD1|many
TGTGCCAGCTCACCAGTCCGGACAGGGGCCGAAAACACTGAAGCTTTCTTT
CASSPVRTGAENTEAFF
>TRBV5-1|TRBJ2-2|TRBD2|.
TGCGCCAGCAGGGCCAGCGGGGGCACCGGGGAGCTGTTTTTT
CASRASGGTGELFF
>TRBV2|TRBJ2-3|TRBD2|many
TGTGCCAGCCGCTTAGGACTAGCGGAGTACACAGATACGCAGTATTTT
CASRLGLAEYTDTQYF
>TRBV2|TRBJ1-1|TRBD1|.
TGTGCCGGCGGGACAGCCTTACAGAACACTGAAGCTTTCTTT
CAGGTALQNTEAFF
>TRBV2|TRBJ2-7|.|.
TGTGCCAGCAGTGTAGGACAGACGCCCTACGAGCAGTACTTC
CASSVGQTPYEQYF
>TRBV18|TRBJ2-5|TRBD2|few
TGTGCCAGCTCACCCTTTGGACTAGCGGTCAAGAGACCCCAGTACTTC
CASSPFGLAVKRPQYF
>TRBV19|TRBJ2-2|.|.
TGTGCCAGTACCAGAGGAGGGCCTAACACCGGGGAGCTGTTTTTT
CASTRGGPNTGELFF
>TRBV6-2/TRBV6-3|TRBJ2-7|.|many
TGTGCCAGCAGTAAAGGGAGCGAGCAGTACTTC
CASSKGSEQYF
>TRBV6-1|TRBJ2-3|.|many
TGTGCCAGCAGTGGCATGGAGCTGGAGAACGATACGCAGTATTTT
CASSGMELENDTQYF
>TRBV20-1|TRBJ1-2|.|many
TGCAGTGCTACGGTCAGGGGCGCTGGCTACACCTTC
CSATVRGAGYTF
>TRBV6-2/TRBV6-3|TRBJ1-5|TRBD1|few
TGTGCCAGCAGTCCCGGGACAGGTTCCTTTAGCAATCAGCCCCAGCATTTT
CASSPGTGSFSNQPQHF
>TRBV9|TRBJ2-7|TRBD2|.
TGTGCCAGCAGCGTCTCTTGGGAGGGCTTATACGAGCAGTACTTC
CASSVSWEGLYEQYF
>TRBV2|TRBJ2-1|.|many
TGTGCCAGCAGCTTAGCGGCCTCCACGGTCGATGAGCAGTTCTTC
CASSLAASTVDEQFF
>TRBV7-8|TRBJ2-4|.|.
TGTGCCAGCAGCCAAGTAACTTGGCAGGGGAAAAACATTCAGTACTTC
CASSQVTWQGKNIQYF
>TRBV28|TRBJ2-7|TRBD1|many
TGTGCCAGCAGTTTAGCCGGGACAGGGTACGAGCAGTACTTC
CASSLAGTGYEQYF
>TRBV7-2|TRBJ1-5|.|many
TGTGCCAGCAGCTTAGACGGGAATCAGCCGCCCCAGCATTTT
CASSLDGNQPPQHF
>TRBV2|TRBJ2-5|.|many
TGTGCCAGCAAACTTCAAGAGACCCAGTACTTC
CASKLQETQYF
>TRBV11-2|TRBJ2-7|.|many
TGTGCCAGCAGCTTAGATCAGCTAGCTAACTACGAGCAGTACTTC
CASSLDQLANYEQYF
>TRBV27|TRBJ2-5|.|many
TGTGCCAGCAGTTTACAGGGATGGGGGACCCAGTACTTC
CASSLQGWGTQYF